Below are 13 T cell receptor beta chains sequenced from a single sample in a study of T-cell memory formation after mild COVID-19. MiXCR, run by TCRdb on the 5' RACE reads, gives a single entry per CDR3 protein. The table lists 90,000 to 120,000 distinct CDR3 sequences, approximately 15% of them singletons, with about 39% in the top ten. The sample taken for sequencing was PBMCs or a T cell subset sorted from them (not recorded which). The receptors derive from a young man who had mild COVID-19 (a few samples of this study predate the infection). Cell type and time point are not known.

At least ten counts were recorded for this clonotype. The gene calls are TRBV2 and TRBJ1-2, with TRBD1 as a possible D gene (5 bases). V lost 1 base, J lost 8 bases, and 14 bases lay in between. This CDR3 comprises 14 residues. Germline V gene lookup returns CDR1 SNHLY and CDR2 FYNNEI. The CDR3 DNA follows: TGTGCCAGCAGTGAAGACTCGGGACGAGGGGGCTACACCTTC. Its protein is CASSEDSGRGGYTF.

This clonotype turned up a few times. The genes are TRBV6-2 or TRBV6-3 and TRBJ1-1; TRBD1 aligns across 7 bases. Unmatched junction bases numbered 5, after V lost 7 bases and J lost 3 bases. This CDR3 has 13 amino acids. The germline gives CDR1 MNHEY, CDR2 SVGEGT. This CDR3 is CASTPTGDTEAFF. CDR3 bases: TGTGCCAGCACCCCTACAGGGGACACTGAAGCTTTCTTT.

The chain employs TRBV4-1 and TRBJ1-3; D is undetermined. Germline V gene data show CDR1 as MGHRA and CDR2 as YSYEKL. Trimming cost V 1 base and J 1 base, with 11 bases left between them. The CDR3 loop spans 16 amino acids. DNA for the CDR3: TGCGCCAGCAGCCAAGGGTGGGGTTCGTCTGGAAACACCATATATTTT. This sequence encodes CASSQGWGSSGNTIYF.

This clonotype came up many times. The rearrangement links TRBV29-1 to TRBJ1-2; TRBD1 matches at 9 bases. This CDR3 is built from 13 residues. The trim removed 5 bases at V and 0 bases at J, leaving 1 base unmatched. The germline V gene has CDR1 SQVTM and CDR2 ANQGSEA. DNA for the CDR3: TGCAGCGTTACAGGGGGCCCTAACTATGGCTACACCTTC. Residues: CSVTGGPNYGYTF.

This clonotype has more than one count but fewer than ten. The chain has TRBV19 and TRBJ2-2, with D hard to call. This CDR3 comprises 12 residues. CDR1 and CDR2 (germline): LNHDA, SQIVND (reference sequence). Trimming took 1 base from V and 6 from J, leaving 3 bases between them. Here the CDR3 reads CASSIVSGELFF. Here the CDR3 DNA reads TGTGCCAGTAGTATAGTTTCCGGGGAGCTGTTTTTT.

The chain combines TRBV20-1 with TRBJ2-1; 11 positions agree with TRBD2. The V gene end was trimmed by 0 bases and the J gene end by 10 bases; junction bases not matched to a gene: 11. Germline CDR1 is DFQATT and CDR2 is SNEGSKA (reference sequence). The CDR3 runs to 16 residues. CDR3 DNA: TGCAGTGCTAGAGATCTGGTACTAGCGGGGGAGAGAGAGCAGTTCTTC. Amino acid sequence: CSARDLVLAGEREQFF.

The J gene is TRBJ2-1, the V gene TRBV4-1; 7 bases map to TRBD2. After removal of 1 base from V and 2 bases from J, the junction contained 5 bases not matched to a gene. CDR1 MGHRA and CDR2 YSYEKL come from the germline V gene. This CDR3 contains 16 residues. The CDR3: CASSQGSGAPYNEQFF. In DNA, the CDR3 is TGCGCCAGCAGCCAAGGAAGCGGGGCCCCCTACAATGAGCAGTTCTTC.

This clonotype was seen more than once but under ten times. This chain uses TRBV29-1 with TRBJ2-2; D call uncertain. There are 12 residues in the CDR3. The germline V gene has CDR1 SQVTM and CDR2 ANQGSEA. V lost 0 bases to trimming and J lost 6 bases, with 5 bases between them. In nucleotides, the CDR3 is TGCAGCGTTGAAGATCTAGCCGGGGAGCTGTTTTTT. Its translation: CSVEDLAGELFF.

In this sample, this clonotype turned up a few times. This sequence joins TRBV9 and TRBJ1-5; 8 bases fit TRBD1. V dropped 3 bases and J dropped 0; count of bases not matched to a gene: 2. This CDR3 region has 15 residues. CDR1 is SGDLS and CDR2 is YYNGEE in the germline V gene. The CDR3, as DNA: TGTGCCAGCAGCGCAGGGGGCTATAGCAATCAGCCCCAGCATTTT. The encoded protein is CASSAGGYSNQPQHF.

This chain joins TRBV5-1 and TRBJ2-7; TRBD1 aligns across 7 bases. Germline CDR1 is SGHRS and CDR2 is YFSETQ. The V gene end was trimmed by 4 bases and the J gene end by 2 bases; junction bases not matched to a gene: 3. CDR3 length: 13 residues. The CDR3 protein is CASSPGTAYEQYF. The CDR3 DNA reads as TGCGCCAGCAGCCCCGGGACAGCCTACGAGCAGTACTTC.

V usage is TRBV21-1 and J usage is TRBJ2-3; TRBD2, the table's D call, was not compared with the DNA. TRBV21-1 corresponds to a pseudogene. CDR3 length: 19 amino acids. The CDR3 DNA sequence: TGTGCCAGCAGCAAAATACCCCACTTGACTAGTACGGGCACAGATACGCAGTATTTT. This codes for CASSKIPHLTSTGTDTQYF.

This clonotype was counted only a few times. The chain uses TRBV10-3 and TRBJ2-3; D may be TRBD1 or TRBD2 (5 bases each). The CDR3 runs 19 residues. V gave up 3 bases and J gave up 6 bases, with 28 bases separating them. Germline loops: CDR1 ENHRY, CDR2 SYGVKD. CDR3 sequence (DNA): TGTGCCATCAGTGACCCAGACAGTACTGTCACGGTTGGGACGGATACGCAGTATTTT. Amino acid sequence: CAISDPDSTVTVGTDTQYF.

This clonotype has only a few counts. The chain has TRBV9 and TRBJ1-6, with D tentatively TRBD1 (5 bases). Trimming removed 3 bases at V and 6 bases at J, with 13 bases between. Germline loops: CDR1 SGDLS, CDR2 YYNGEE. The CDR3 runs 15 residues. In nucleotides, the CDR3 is TGTGCCAGCAGCGCCCGGGACGGAGCTAATTCACCCCTCCACTTT. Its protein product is CASSARDGANSPLHF.